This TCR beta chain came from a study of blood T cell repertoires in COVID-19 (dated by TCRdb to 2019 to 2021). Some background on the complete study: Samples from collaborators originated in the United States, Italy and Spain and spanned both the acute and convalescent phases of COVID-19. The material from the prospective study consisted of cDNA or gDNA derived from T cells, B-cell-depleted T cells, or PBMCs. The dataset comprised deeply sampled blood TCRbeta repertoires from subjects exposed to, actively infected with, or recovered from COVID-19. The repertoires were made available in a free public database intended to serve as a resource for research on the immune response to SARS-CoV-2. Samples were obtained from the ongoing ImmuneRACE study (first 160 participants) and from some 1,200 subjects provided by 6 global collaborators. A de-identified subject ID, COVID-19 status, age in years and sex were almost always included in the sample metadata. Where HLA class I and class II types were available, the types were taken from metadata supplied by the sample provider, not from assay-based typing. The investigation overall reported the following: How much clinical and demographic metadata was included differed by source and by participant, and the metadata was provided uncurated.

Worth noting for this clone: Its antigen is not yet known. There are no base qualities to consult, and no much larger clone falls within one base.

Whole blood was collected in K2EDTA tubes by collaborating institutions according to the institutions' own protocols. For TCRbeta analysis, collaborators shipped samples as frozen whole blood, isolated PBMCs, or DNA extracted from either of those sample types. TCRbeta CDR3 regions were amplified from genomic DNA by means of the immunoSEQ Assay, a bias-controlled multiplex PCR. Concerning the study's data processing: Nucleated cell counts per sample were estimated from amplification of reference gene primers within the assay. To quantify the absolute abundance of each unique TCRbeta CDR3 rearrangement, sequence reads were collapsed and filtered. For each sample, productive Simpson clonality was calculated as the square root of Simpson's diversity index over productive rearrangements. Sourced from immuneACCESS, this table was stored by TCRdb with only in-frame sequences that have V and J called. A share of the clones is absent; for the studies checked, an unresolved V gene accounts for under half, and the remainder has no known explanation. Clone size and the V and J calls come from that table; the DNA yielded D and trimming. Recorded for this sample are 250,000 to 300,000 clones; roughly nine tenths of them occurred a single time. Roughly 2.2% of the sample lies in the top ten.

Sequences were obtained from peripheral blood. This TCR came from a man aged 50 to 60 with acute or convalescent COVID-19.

For the CDR3, the sequence is CASSQGGSGNTIYF. Read as DNA, the sequence is TGTGCCAGCAGCCAGGGTGGCTCTGGAAACACCATATATTTT. The chain is made from TRBV11-3 and TRBJ1-3; the D gene is possibly TRBD1, with 5 bases matching. The CDR3 sequence holds 14 residues, the cysteine and phenylalanine included. The entry retains the CDR3 DNA only, 42 bases that are in frame from base 1. CDR1 and CDR2, per the germline V gene, are SGHNT and YENEEA. V and J lose 5 bases and 0 bases, and a span of 8 bases separates them.